This T cell receptor beta chain comes out of a study of CD8 T cells in ankylosing spondylitis. General study results and limits: Reports say disease-linked clones showed up significantly more in matched ankylosing spondylitis synovial fluid. Prior work had noted some motif variants in reactive arthritis blood and synovial fluid. Relatively rare in peripheral blood, disease-linked clones were also CD8+. The study identified a TCR beta motif of under ten highly homologous variants that appeared characteristic of ankylosing spondylitis blood.

Quantitative 5'-RACE with molecular barcodes produced the TCR beta libraries. TCRdb reprocessed the 5' RACE reads with MiXCR, giving one entry per CDR3 protein. The table has roughly 400,000 distinct CDR3 sequences, 20% to 25% seen once. The CDR3 has 14 amino acids. V lost 2 bases, J lost 4 bases, and 11 bases lay in between. As for this clonotype: Its antigen is undetermined.

Specimen: blood, either unsorted or a sorted T cell fraction (not recorded which). The clonotype originates from a male donor with ankylosing spondylitis. The V and J genes are TRBV12-3 or TRBV12-4 and TRBJ1-2; no definite D call. CDR3 DNA sequence: TGTGCCAGCAGTTTATGGGGAGAAAGCTATGGCTACACCTTC. Translated: CASSLWGESYGYTF.